One sample yielded the 18 T cell receptor beta chains listed below, sequenced in a study of CD8 T cells in ankylosing spondylitis. TCRdb fed the 5' RACE reads into MiXCR, producing one record per CDR3 protein. The sample consists of 300,000 to 350,000 distinct CDR3 sequences, roughly 20% of them appearing once. The sequenced sample consisted of blood, either unsorted or a sorted T cell fraction (not recorded which). These receptors were taken from a female donor with ankylosing spondylitis or in good health (not recorded which).

This clonotype was counted a few times. V is TRBV5-1 and J is TRBJ2-4, with a possible D match to TRBD1 (7 bases). Germline lookup yields CDR1 SGHRS and CDR2 YFSETQ. Trimming pared 4 bases from V and 0 bases from J, leaving 26 bases between. This CDR3 has 20 amino acids. CDR3 bases: TGCGCCAGCAGCGCGGGACAGCCAAAGGGAAGAGGGTTAGCCAAAAACATTCAGTACTTC. This gives the protein CASSAGQPKGRGLAKNIQYF.

The rearrangement joins TRBV19 to TRBJ2-1; D is possibly TRBD2 (5 bases). Trimming took off 10 bases at V and 5 bases at J, with 12 bases between the two ends. The germline CDR1 and CDR2 sequences are LNHDA and SQIVND (reference sequence). This CDR3 is 12 amino acids long. Here the CDR3 DNA reads TGTGCCACCGGGGATCTAAACAATGAGCAGTTCTTC. Translating gives CATGDLNNEQFF.

This clonotype has only a few counts. J is TRBJ1-2 and V is TRBV20-1; no definite D call. CDR1 DFQATT and CDR2 SNEGSKA come from the germline V gene (reference sequence). V was trimmed by 5 bases and J by 6 bases, leaving 10 bases between them. CDR3 length: 11 amino acids. DNA of the CDR3: TGCAGTGCTTCCCACGGGGATGGCTACACCTTC. Protein product: CSASHGDGYTF.

This clonotype showed up just a few times. The rearrangement joins TRBV10-3 to TRBJ2-3, with D perhaps matching TRBD2 (5 bases). CDR1 and CDR2 from the germline V gene are ENHRY and SYGVKD. Trimming removed 5 bases from V and 4 bases from J, with 22 bases in between. This CDR3 has 17 amino acids. Here the CDR3 reads CAISPQGPRGGADTQYF. The CDR3 nucleotides are TGTGCCATCAGTCCCCAAGGTCCACGGGGTGGGGCAGATACGCAGTATTTT.

V gene TRBV4-2 combines with J gene TRBJ2-1; 8 nucleotides match TRBD2. J was trimmed by 16 bases and V by 0 bases; bases with no gene match: 11. There are 14 residues in the CDR3. CDR1 and CDR2 from the germline V gene are LGHNA and YNFKEQ. The CDR3 DNA reads as TGTGCCAGCAGCCAAGATGGACTAGCCGCTCAAATATTCTTC. This translates into CASSQDGLAAQIFF.

This clonotype was counted a few times. The chain carries TRBV5-1 and TRBJ1-2; D gene ambiguous. V was clipped by 0 bases and J by 5 bases, with 8 bases between them. Germline lookup yields CDR1 SGHRS and CDR2 YFSETQ. The CDR3 runs 13 residues. CDR3 sequence (DNA): TGCGCCAGCAGCTTGGATTCCTCGTATGGCTACACCTTC. Its protein product is CASSLDSSYGYTF. The full variable domain, its missing parts supplied by reference TRBV5-1 and TRBJ1-2, is KAGVTQTPRYLIKTRGQQVTLSCSPISGHRSVSWYQQTPGQGLQFLFEYFSETQRNKGNFPGRFSGRQFSNSRSEMNVSTLELGDSALYLCASSLDSSYGYTFGSGTRLTVV.

This chain joins TRBV12-3 or TRBV12-4 and TRBJ2-5; 12 nucleotides agree with TRBD2. This CDR3 comprises 17 residues. V was clipped by 0 bases and J by 4 bases; unmatched bases: 6. CDR3 residues: CASSLAASGRAGETQYF. The CDR3 region has the DNA TGTGCCAGCAGTTTAGCGGCTAGCGGGAGGGCGGGAGAGACCCAGTACTTC.

In its sample, this clonotype was seen a few times. This chain uses TRBV7-9 with TRBJ2-1; D remains unclear. The CDR3 spans 11 residues. V dropped 2 bases and J dropped 8 bases, with 4 bases sitting between them. CDR1 and CDR2 (germline): SEHNR, FQNEAQ (reference sequence). The CDR3 reads CASSLQHEQFF. In DNA, the CDR3 is TGTGCCAGCAGCTTACAGCATGAGCAGTTCTTC.

This clonotype was seen repeatedly, ten times or more. The V and J genes are TRBV12-3 or TRBV12-4 and TRBJ1-5; D gene unclear. Between the trimmed V and J ends, which lost 4 bases and 0 bases, there was a span of 10 bases. CDR3 length equals 15 residues. The CDR3 region is CASSYGEGSNQPQHF. The CDR3 DNA sequence: TGTGCCAGCAGTTATGGGGAGGGTAGCAATCAGCCCCAGCATTTT.

This clonotype turned up a few times. V gene TRBV13 combines with J gene TRBJ1-2, with D uncertain. The CDR3 is made up of 15 amino acids. The V and J ends lost 3 bases and 5 bases respectively, with 16 bases between them. CDR1 and CDR2 from the germline V gene are PRHDT and FYEKMQ (reference sequence). The CDR3 nucleotides are TGTGCCAGCAGCTTGTATGTAGAACGAGCATATGGCTACACCTTC. Its protein is CASSLYVERAYGYTF.

The chain carries TRBV20-1 and TRBJ2-7; 10 bases match TRBD2. There are 14 residues in the CDR3. The germline V gene has CDR1 DFQATT and CDR2 SNEGSKA (reference sequence). V dropped 4 bases and J dropped 2; count of bases not matched to a gene: 5. The CDR3 region has the DNA TGCAGTGCTATAAGCGGGAGGGGTACCTACGAGCAGTACTTC. It specifies CSAISGRGTYEQYF.

The V call is TRBV4-3, the J call TRBJ2-1; the match to TRBD2 covers 7 bases. The V gene end was trimmed by 0 bases and the J gene end by 5 bases; junction bases not matched to a gene: 10. This CDR3 spans 17 amino acids. In germline, CDR1 is LGHNA, CDR2 YSLEER. CDR3 DNA sequence: TGCGCCAGCAGCCAAGATAACCGGGACTACCCAAACAATGAGCAGTTCTTC. Its translation: CASSQDNRDYPNNEQFF.

This clonotype showed up just a few times. The rearrangement uses TRBV20-1 and TRBJ2-5; perhaps D is TRBD1 or TRBD2 (5 bases each). CDR1 DFQATT and CDR2 SNEGSKA come from the germline V gene (reference sequence). Trimming took 5 bases from V and 5 from J, leaving 15 bases between them. CDR3 length equals 13 residues. CDR3 sequence: CSASRLGTETQYF. The CDR3 region has the DNA TGCAGTGCTTCGCGTCTAGGGACGGAGACCCAGTACTTC.

The chain couples TRBV7-2 to TRBJ2-3; 8 bases fit TRBD2. Unmatched junction bases numbered 12, after V lost 10 bases and J lost 0 bases. CDR3 length equals 16 residues. CDR1 SGHTA and CDR2 FQGNSA come from the germline V gene. CDR3: CATRVGSGSSTDTQYF. CDR3 sequence (DNA): TGTGCCACGCGGGTAGGGAGCGGGAGCAGCACAGATACGCAGTATTTT. The full variable domain, with the rest looked up from reference TRBV7-2 and TRBJ2-3, is GAGVSQSPSNKVTEKGKDVELRCDPISGHTALYWYRQSLGQGLEFLIYFQGNSAPDKSGLPSDRFSAERTGGSVSTLTIQRTQQEDSAVYLCATRVGSGSSTDTQYFGPGTRLTVL.

There are a few counts of this clonotype. The chain joins TRBV4-3 to TRBJ2-3; weak D call: TRBD1 (5 bases). Trimming removed 0 bases from V and 6 bases from J, with 13 bases in between. Germline CDR1 reads LGHNA; CDR2 reads YSLEER. The CDR3 spans 15 residues. The CDR3 DNA reads TGCGCCAGCAGCCAAGATAAGGGGCTCACGGATACGCAGTATTTT. Its translation is CASSQDKGLTDTQYF.

The J gene is TRBJ2-7, the V gene TRBV10-3; TRBD1 matches 9 bases. Germline-derived CDR1 and CDR2 are ENHRY and SYGVKD. V shed 3 bases and J 2 bases; nucleotides not matched to a gene: 8. This CDR3 is built from 16 residues. The CDR3 DNA is TGTGCCATCAGTGACCCGGGACAGGGTGGCACCTACGAGCAGTACTTC. Translated, it gives CAISDPGQGGTYEQYF.

Only a few counts were recorded for this clonotype. This chain's CDR3 is CASSFSAGGYQETQYF. As DNA, the CDR3 is TGTGCCAGCAGTTTCTCAGCGGGAGGGTACCAAGAGACCCAGTACTTC. V gene TRBV27 combines with J gene TRBJ2-5; 10 nucleotides match TRBD2. This CDR3 region has 16 residues. From germline, CDR1 is MNHEY and CDR2 SMNVEV (reference sequence). Trimming removed 3 bases from V and 0 bases from J; junction bases left unmatched: 4.

This clonotype has more than one count but fewer than ten. The rearrangement links TRBV5-1 to TRBJ2-6; a weak D match, TRBD2 (6 bases). Trimming left V 1 base short and J 4 bases short, with 9 bases between. Germline lookup yields CDR1 SGHRS and CDR2 YFSETQ. This CDR3 region has 15 residues. The CDR3 DNA is TGCGCCAGCAGCTTGCGGACTACAGGGGCCAACGTCCTGACTTTC. It encodes CASSLRTTGANVLTF.